This T cell receptor (beta chain) was identified in a study of human T cells and chemical hapten exposure. Time point given: patch test 1, 2 weeks after DPC sensitization. Treatment specified: therapeutic diphenylcyclopropenone sensitization with weekly scalp DPC. The study drew its donors from alopecia patients who were 18 to 70 years old and suitable for DPC. Before extraction, the whole blood was not fractionated, and total RNA was taken from it. Ten or more counts support this clonotype. The antigen is undetermined. Broader study findings: The number of TCRs above 1 in 1000 frequency did not change after DPC sensitization.

V lost 11 bases, J lost 0 bases, and 2 bases stayed unmatched. The CDR3 is 14 amino acids. Germline lookup yields CDR1 ENHRY and CDR2 SYGVKD. TCRdb itself ran the RACE reads through MiXCR, one entry per CDR3 protein. The sample consists of some 50,000 distinct CDR3 sequences, 9.3% of them appearing once. This TCR derives from a middle-aged woman with alopecia areata. Some clones in this sample may be carry-over from other donors' samples. The chain recombines TRBV10-3 with TRBJ2-2; 11 bases are shared with TRBD2. The sequences come from whole blood, collected in connection with sensitization to the hapten diphenylcyclopropenone (DPC). Written as DNA, the CDR3 is TGTGCCGTAGCGGGGGGGACGAACACCGGGGAGCTGTTTTTT. It specifies CAVAGGTNTGELFF.